Below are 29 T cell receptor beta chains sequenced from a single sample in a study of CD8 T cells in ankylosing spondylitis. Findings and caveats of the study: Ankylosing spondylitis blood appeared to be characterized by a TCR beta motif of roughly eight highly homologous variants.

Their antigens are not known. TCRdb re-called the 5' RACE reads through MiXCR, storing one row per CDR3 protein. The sample lists a few hundred thousand distinct CDR3 sequences, less than 10% seen once, with about 15% in the top ten. Sequences were obtained from blood, either unsorted or a sorted T cell fraction (not recorded which). These receptors were obtained from a male donor with ankylosing spondylitis.

This clonotype has only a few counts. The rearrangement links TRBV20-1 to TRBJ2-7; 10 bases agree with TRBD1. V lost 5 bases to trimming and J lost 4 bases; unmatched junction nucleotides: 17. Germline assignment: CDR1 DFQATT and CDR2 SNEGSKA (reference sequence). The CDR3 spans 17 residues. The CDR3 here is CSASGQGGSPPPYEQYF. In nucleotides, the CDR3 is TGCAGTGCTTCCGGACAGGGGGGCAGTCCACCCCCTTACGAGCAGTACTTC.

The genes are TRBV9 and TRBJ2-7; D is perhaps TRBD2 (5 bases). The germline V gene has CDR1 SGDLS and CDR2 YYNGEE. Trimming removed 4 bases at V and 0 bases at J, with 17 bases between. The CDR3 is 16 amino acids. The CDR3 region has the DNA TGTGCCAGCAGCCCCCAGGCGTGGGAGAACTCCTACGAGCAGTACTTC. The encoded protein is CASSPQAWENSYEQYF.

This clonotype was counted a single time. This sequence joins TRBV4-2 and TRBJ2-7; 11 positions agree with TRBD2. The CDR3 sequence is 17 residues long. Germline-derived CDR1 and CDR2 are LGHNA and YNFKEQ. V lost 2 bases and J lost 3; bases outside the gene matches: 9. This chain's CDR3 is CASSQQRLGLADYEQYF. CDR3 nucleotide sequence: TGTGCCAGCAGCCAACAGAGGTTGGGACTAGCGGACTACGAGCAGTACTTC.

In this sample, this clonotype turned up a few times. The V call is TRBV7-9, the J call TRBJ2-4; D is ambiguous. CDR1 is SEHNR, CDR2 FQNEAQ, per germline (reference sequence). The CDR3 has 12 amino acids. Trimming took off 3 bases at V and 6 bases at J, with 6 bases between the two ends. The CDR3, as DNA: TGTGCCAGCAGCTTGGCAGCAAACATTCAGTACTTC. It specifies CASSLAANIQYF. Based on the CDR3 plus reference TRBV7-9 and TRBJ2-4, the full variable domain is DTGVSQNPRHKITKRGQNVTFRCDPISEHNRLYWYRQTLGQGPEFLTYFQNEAQLEKSRLLSDRFSAERPKGSFSTLEIQRTEQGDSAMYLCASSLAANIQYFGAGTRLSVL.

The rearrangement joins TRBV7-8 to TRBJ2-5, with 7 bases lining up with TRBD1. Trimming took 5 bases from V and 4 from J; bases not matched to a gene: 10. The CDR3 consists of 15 residues. CDR1 is SGHVS, CDR2 FQNEAQ, per germline. The CDR3, as DNA: TGTGCCAGCAGCCCGGAACCGGGACAGCGAGAGACCCAGTACTTC. Protein product: CASSPEPGQRETQYF.

The J gene is TRBJ1-4, the V gene TRBV18; a possible D gene is TRBD1 (5 bases). CDR3 length equals 13 residues. Trimming removed 6 bases at V and 5 bases at J, with 10 bases between. Germline V gene data show CDR1 as KGHSH and CDR2 as LQKENI. The CDR3 here is CASSPGHNEKLFF. CDR3 bases: TGTGCCAGCTCGCCAGGGCACAATGAAAAACTGTTTTTT.

The chain is built from TRBV6-1 and TRBJ2-1, with 8 bases aligning to TRBD1. The CDR3 has 19 amino acids. Germline trimming cut 6 bases from V and 0 bases from J; bases unmatched to any gene: 16. Germline loops: CDR1 MNHNS, CDR2 SASEGT. CDR3 sequence reads: CASRTGQGRLISSYNEQFF. The CDR3 DNA reads TGTGCCAGCAGAACCGGACAGGGAAGACTAATAAGCTCCTACAATGAGCAGTTCTTC.

This rearrangement joins TRBV7-8 to TRBJ1-5, with D uncertain. V was clipped by 6 bases and J by 16 bases, with 22 bases between them. Germline assignment: CDR1 SGHVS and CDR2 FQNEAQ. The CDR3 has 13 residues. CDR3 nucleotide sequence: TGTGCCAGCAGTCCCCTCCCGGGATGGGTGATACATTTT. Its translation is CASSPLPGWVIHF.

This clonotype was seen only a few times. The J gene is TRBJ2-5, the V gene TRBV2; 12 positions agree with TRBD2. V lost 6 bases, J lost 2 bases, and 10 bases stayed unmatched. From germline, CDR1 is SNHLY and CDR2 FYNNEI. The CDR3 sequence is 17 residues long. In nucleotides, the CDR3 is TGTGCCAGCAGAAACACCGGACTAGCGGGAAAACAAGAGACCCAGTACTTC. Translation gives CASRNTGLAGKQETQYF.

This clonotype was picked up a small number of times. CDR3 nucleotide sequence: TGTGCCAGCAGCTTAGAGGCCGGGGTCTCCTACAATGAGCAGTTCTTC. Protein sequence: CASSLEAGVSYNEQFF. The J gene is TRBJ2-1, the V gene TRBV11-2; D possibly corresponds to TRBD2 (5 bases). Trimming pared 0 bases from V and 0 bases from J, leaving 9 bases between. The CDR3 covers 16 residues. In germline, CDR1 is SGHAT, CDR2 FQNNGV.

The sample holds many counts of this clonotype. The chain carries TRBV7-2 and TRBJ2-2; D is ambiguous. The CDR3 totals 14 residues. Germline values: CDR1 SGHTA, CDR2 FQGNSA. V lost 4 bases, J lost 1 base, and 7 bases lay in between. CDR3 sequence: CASSSLVNTGELFF. In DNA, the CDR3 is TGTGCCAGCAGCTCCCTAGTGAACACCGGGGAGCTGTTTTTT.

This clonotype was seen at least ten times. The chain is built from TRBV28 and TRBJ2-1, with a weak D call TRBD2 (7 bases). The CDR3 sequence is 16 residues long. The V gene lost 4 bases and the J gene lost 0 bases, with 13 bases spanning the gap. Germline V CDR1 and CDR2: MDHEN, SYDVKM. CDR3 sequence: CASSSHREGSYNEQFF. The CDR3 nucleotides read TGTGCCAGCAGTTCACACAGGGAGGGCTCCTACAATGAGCAGTTCTTC.

This clonotype occurred many times. V gene TRBV10-3 combines with J gene TRBJ1-6, with TRBD1 matching over 8 bases. The CDR3 loop spans 16 amino acids. Per germline, CDR1 ENHRY and CDR2 SYGVKD. Trimming at V came to 6 bases and at J to 0 bases, leaving 4 bases not matched to a gene. CDR3 protein: CAIRRQGSSYNSPLHF. CDR3 DNA: TGTGCCATCAGGAGACAGGGGAGCTCCTATAATTCACCCCTCCACTTT.

This chain joins TRBV11-3 and TRBJ2-1; 7 bases are shared with TRBD2. Losses at the gene ends were 4 bases for V and 5 bases for J; bases not matched to a gene: 8. The CDR3 loop spans 15 amino acids. Germline V gene sequence: CDR1 SGHNT, CDR2 YENEEA. DNA of the CDR3: TGTGCCAGCAGCTACCAGAGCGGGACCAACAATGAGCAGTTCTTC. It is translated as CASSYQSGTNNEQFF.

The chain has TRBV11-2 and TRBJ2-7, with 7 bases that match TRBD2. J lost 8 bases, V lost 4 bases, and 14 bases had no gene match. Germline CDR1 and CDR2: SGHAT and FQNNGV. The CDR3 is made up of 15 amino acids. CDR3 nucleotides: TGTGCCAGCAGCTCGGGGCTAGCGGCCGCATACAAGCAGTACTTC. Its translation: CASSSGLAAAYKQYF.

This clonotype was recorded many times. The chain is built from TRBV6-2 or TRBV6-3 and TRBJ2-2; TRBD1 matches 8 bases. Germline CDR1 is MNHEY and CDR2 is SVGEGT. V gave up 4 bases and J gave up 6 bases; unmatched junction bases: 4. The CDR3 is 14 amino acids. CDR3 DNA sequence: TGTGCCAGCAGTTCGAACAGGGGGGCCGGGGAGCTGTTTTTT. Protein sequence: CASSSNRGAGELFF.

This clonotype was recorded at least ten times. CDR3 nucleotides: TGTGCCAGCAGGCGGGAGGGTGAAGGACGGGAGCAGTTCTTC. It encodes CASRREGEGREQFF. This chain uses TRBV12-3 or TRBV12-4 with TRBJ2-1; TRBD2 matches at 9 bases. CDR3 size: 14 residues. Losses at the gene ends were 6 bases for V and 10 bases for J; bases not matched to a gene: 10.

At least ten counts were recorded for this clonotype. The rearrangement links TRBV4-3 to TRBJ1-4; 9 nucleotides align to TRBD1. This CDR3 has 15 residues. Trimming took 4 bases from V and 10 from J; bases not matched to a gene: 10. Germline-derived CDR1 and CDR2 are LGHNA and YSLEER. CDR3 in DNA: TGCGCCAGCAGCCTTAGACAGGGGGAATTGCGAAAACTGTTTTTT. The encoded protein is CASSLRQGELRKLFF.

In this sample, this clonotype turned up many times. The chain couples TRBV5-1 to TRBJ2-2; perhaps TRBD2 as D (6 bases). The CDR3 runs to 15 residues. Germline V CDR1 and CDR2: SGHRS, YFSETQ. Trimming stripped 0 bases from V and 1 base from J, with 7 bases between. The CDR3 sequence is CASSLGSGNTGELFF. DNA of the CDR3: TGCGCCAGCAGCTTGGGTAGCGGGAACACCGGGGAGCTGTTTTTT.

The gene calls are TRBV5-1 and TRBJ2-2; TRBD1 is a possible D gene (5 bases). Trimming shortened V by 2 bases and J by 1 base, and 21 bases separated the two germline ends. The CDR3 is made up of 19 amino acids. In germline, CDR1 is SGHRS, CDR2 YFSETQ. The CDR3 loop reads CASSLVDLLGQKNTGELFF. The CDR3 coding sequence is TGCGCCAGCAGCTTAGTCGATCTCCTTGGACAAAAGAACACCGGGGAGCTGTTTTTT.

This clonotype was counted many times. V is TRBV3-1 and J is TRBJ2-5; D is ambiguous. The CDR3 spans 11 residues. Germline V gives CDR1 LGHDT, CDR2 YNNKEL (reference sequence). V gave up 5 bases and J gave up 4 bases, with 5 bases separating them. Here the CDR3 reads CASSTVETQYF. As DNA, the CDR3 is TGTGCCAGCAGCACCGTAGAGACCCAGTACTTC.

This clonotype was detected only a few times. This chain connects TRBV6-6 to TRBJ1-1; D unclear. The CDR3 covers 12 residues. Germline loops: CDR1 MNHNY, CDR2 SVGAGI (reference sequence). The V and J ends lost 2 bases and 2 bases respectively, with 3 bases between them. The CDR3: CASSYANTEAFF. The DNA of the CDR3 is TGTGCCAGCAGTTACGCAAACACTGAAGCTTTCTTT.

This chain uses TRBV10-3 with TRBJ2-5, with 12 bases matching TRBD1. CDR1 ENHRY and CDR2 SYGVKD come from the germline V gene. CDR3 length equals 16 residues. J lost 4 bases, V lost 4 bases, and 7 bases had no gene match. The CDR3 DNA follows: TGTGCCATCAGTGGTGCCGGGACAGGGGGCTCAGAGACCCAGTACTTC. The encoded protein is CAISGAGTGGSETQYF.

The rearrangement uses TRBV7-3 and TRBJ2-1; perhaps TRBD1 as D (6 bases). V was cut by 5 bases and J by 7 bases, with 18 bases left in between. CDR1 and CDR2 (germline): SGHTA, FQGTGA. The CDR3 extends over 15 amino acids. The CDR3 sequence: CASSTGVGGWNEQFF. In DNA, the CDR3 is TGTGCCAGCAGCACCGGGGTAGGGGGTTGGAATGAGCAGTTCTTC.

This clonotype was seen many times. The rearrangement uses TRBV30 and TRBJ2-1, with 11 bases matching TRBD2. The CDR3 contains 15 residues. The V and J ends lost 3 bases and 10 bases, in that order; junction bases with no gene match: 11. The germline gives CDR1 GTSNPN, CDR2 SVGIG (reference sequence). The CDR3 loop is CAWRIGLAGVLEQFF. The CDR3 coding sequence is TGTGCCTGGAGGATAGGACTAGCGGGTGTCCTAGAGCAGTTCTTC.

This clonotype was seen only a few times. V gene TRBV5-6 combines with J gene TRBJ2-4; 11 bases agree with TRBD2. The CDR3 consists of 15 residues. After removal of 4 bases from V and 6 bases from J, the junction contained 6 bases not matched to a gene. Germline V lookup: CDR1 SGHDT, CDR2 YYEEEE. CDR3 bases: TGTGCCAGCAGCGTACTAGCGGGAGAATCAAACATTCAGTACTTC. Amino acid sequence: CASSVLAGESNIQYF.

V is TRBV7-2 and J is TRBJ2-7; 7 nucleotides align to TRBD2. V gave up 1 base and J gave up 2 bases; unmatched junction bases: 8. This CDR3 is built from 16 residues. Germline lookup yields CDR1 SGHTA and CDR2 FQGNSA. For the CDR3, the DNA is TGTGCCAGCAGCTTAGGGGGGGGTCTTCTCCCCTACGAGCAGTACTTC. Translation gives CASSLGGGLLPYEQYF. The whole variable domain, filled in from reference TRBV7-2 and TRBJ2-7, reads GAGVSQSPSNKVTEKGKDVELRCDPISGHTALYWYRQSLGQGLEFLIYFQGNSAPDKSGLPSDRFSAERTGGSVSTLTIQRTQQEDSAVYLCASSLGGGLLPYEQYFGPGTRLTVT.

The chain is built from TRBV4-1 and TRBJ2-1, with 13 bases matching TRBD2. CDR1 is MGHRA and CDR2 is YSYEKL in the germline V gene. J lost 7 bases, V lost 5 bases, and 8 bases had no gene match. The CDR3 contains 16 residues. The CDR3 sequence is CASSTPGLAGTNEQFF. The CDR3 bases are TGCGCCAGCAGCACCCCGGGACTAGCGGGAACTAATGAGCAGTTCTTC.

The J gene is TRBJ2-1, the V gene TRBV29-1; either TRBD1 or TRBD2 may supply D (5 bases each). CDR3 length equals 11 residues. Trimming shortened V by 7 bases and J by 12 bases, and 16 bases separated the two germline ends. Germline CDR1 and CDR2: SQVTM and ANQGSEA. The CDR3 sequence is CSEATRGVQFF. Here the CDR3 DNA reads TGCAGCGAAGCCACTAGGGGCGTGCAGTTCTTC.